The sequence of this T cell receptor beta chain was determined in a study of tumor and adjacent non-tumor tissue in lung cancer. Study-wide context: Samples averaged roughly 4.3 million productive TCRbeta reads each. Study-level findings and limits: Higher tumor TCR diversity was associated with shorter survival. Normal lung showed higher cumulative top 100 clone frequency than tumor. Significantly higher TCR diversity was found in tumor than normal lung.

Three rounds of nested PCR, following a modified ARM-PCR protocol, produced the TCRbeta library. TCRdb reprocessed the multiplex PCR reads via MiXCR and lists one record per CDR3 protein. Altogether about 75,000 distinct CDR3 sequences are present, around four fifths being singletons, with the ten largest covering roughly 12%. This sample's RNA came from whole unsorted tissue. About this clonotype itself: Its target is not known.

Germline V lookup: CDR1 SQVTM, CDR2 ANQGSEA. This CDR3 has 11 residues. The J gene is TRBJ1-2, the V gene TRBV29-1; no clear D. Specimen: lung tumor tissue. The clonotype originates from a woman between 45 and 60 years old with non-small cell lung cancer. This CDR3 is CRIDGNYGYTF. The CDR3 DNA is TGCAGGATTGACGGCAACTATGGCTACACCTTC.